What follows describes a single T cell receptor (beta chain). The target of this receptor is not known. No quality values exist for individual bases; no much larger clone is one base distant. These data come from a study of PD-1 blockade in classical Hodgkin lymphoma (dated by TCRdb to 2018 to 2020). Background on the whole study: The study used CyTOF and TCR beta sequencing to define a peripheral blood immune signature of response to PD-1 blockade in classical Hodgkin lymphoma. Beyond this particular receptor, the publication reports: Baseline TCR diversity was reported to be lower in newly diagnosed patients than in healthy donors and to be lower still in relapsed/refractory patients. The study was restricted to a single clinical trial cohort, and the causes of repertoire differences, possibly disease activity or prior therapy, were left undefined.

The time point label corresponds to: newly diagnosed, previously untreated cHL patient sample. PBMCs from patients with newly diagnosed, previously untreated classical Hodgkin lymphoma were sequenced as a comparison group for the relapsed/refractory trial patients. Peripheral blood was collected in 8 mL Vacutainer Cell Preparation Tubes, from which PBMCs were isolated by centrifugation and then cryopreserved. The Qiagen DNeasy kit was used to extract genomic DNA both from unsorted PBMCs and from the negatively selected CD4+ and CD8+ fractions. Using primers that anneal to V and J segments, immunoSEQ multiplex PCR amplified the TCR beta CDR3 regions. A synthetic immune receptor repertoire was used to minimize amplification bias, and remaining bias was computationally removed after sequencing. The authors processed their data as follows. Repertoire diversity was quantified as the Shannon entropy index using custom Python scripts. Unsorted, CD4+ and CD8+ repertoires were analyzed separately, except for combined analyses in which CD4+ and CD8+ sequences were merged in silico. TCRdb's version of the immuneACCESS table is confined to in-frame rearrangements and falls short of the full clone set. An unresolved V gene accounts for under half of the shortfall where checked; the remainder is of unknown origin. The V and J calls and clone size are taken from that table; D and trimming were inferred from the DNA. This sample is represented by 15,000 to 20,000 clones; roughly 81% of them were singletons. The ten largest make up 8% to 9% of the sample.

V lost 4 bases and J lost 5 bases, and the count of bases not matched to a germline gene is 5. For CDR1 and CDR2, the germline V gene lists ENHRY and SYGVKD. Including cysteine and phenylalanine, the CDR3 has 14 amino acids. Just CDR3 DNA is preserved here, 42 bases in frame from base 1. This sequence uses TRBV10-3 and TRBJ1-1; TRBD1 agrees with 9 junctional bases. The receptor was isolated from a human donor with classical Hodgkin lymphoma. Sequenced material: peripheral blood mononuclear cells (PBMCs). The sequence in DNA is TGTGCCATCAGTGCGACAGGGGGGCGGACTGAAGCTTTCTTT. Its translation reads: CAISATGGRTEAFF.